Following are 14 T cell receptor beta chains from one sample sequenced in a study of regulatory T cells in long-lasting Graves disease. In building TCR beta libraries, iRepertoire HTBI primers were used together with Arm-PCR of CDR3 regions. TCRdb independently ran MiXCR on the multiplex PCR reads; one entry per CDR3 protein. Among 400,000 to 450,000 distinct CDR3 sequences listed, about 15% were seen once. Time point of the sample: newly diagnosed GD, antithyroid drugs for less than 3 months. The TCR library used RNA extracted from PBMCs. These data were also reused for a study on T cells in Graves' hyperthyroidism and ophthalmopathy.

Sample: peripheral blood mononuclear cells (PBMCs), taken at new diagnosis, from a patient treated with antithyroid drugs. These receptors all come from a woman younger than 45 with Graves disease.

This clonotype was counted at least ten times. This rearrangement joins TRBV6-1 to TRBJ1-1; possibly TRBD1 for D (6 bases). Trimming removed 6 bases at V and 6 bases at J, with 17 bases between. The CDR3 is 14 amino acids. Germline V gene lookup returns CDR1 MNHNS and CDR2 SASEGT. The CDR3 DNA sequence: TGTGCCAGCAGAAAACGTTCGGGGGGCTCTGAAGCTTTCTTT. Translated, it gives CASRKRSGGSEAFF.

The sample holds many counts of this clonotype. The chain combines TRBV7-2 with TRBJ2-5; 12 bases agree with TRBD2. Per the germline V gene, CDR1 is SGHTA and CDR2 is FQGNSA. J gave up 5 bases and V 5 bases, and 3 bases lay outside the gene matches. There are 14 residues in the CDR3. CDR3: CASSGTSGWETQYF. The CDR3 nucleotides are TGTGCCAGCAGCGGGACTAGCGGGTGGGAGACCCAGTACTTC.

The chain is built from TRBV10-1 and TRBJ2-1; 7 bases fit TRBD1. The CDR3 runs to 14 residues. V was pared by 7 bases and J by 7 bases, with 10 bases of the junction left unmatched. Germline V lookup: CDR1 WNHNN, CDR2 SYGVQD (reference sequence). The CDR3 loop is CASKPSGRGNEQFF. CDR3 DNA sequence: TGCGCCAGCAAACCCAGCGGCAGGGGGAATGAGCAGTTCTTC.

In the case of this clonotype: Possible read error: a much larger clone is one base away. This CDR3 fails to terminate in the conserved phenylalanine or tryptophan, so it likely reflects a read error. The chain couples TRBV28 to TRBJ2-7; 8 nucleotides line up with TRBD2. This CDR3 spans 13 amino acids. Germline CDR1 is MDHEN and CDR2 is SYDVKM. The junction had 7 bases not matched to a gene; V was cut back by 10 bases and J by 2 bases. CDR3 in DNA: TGTGCCACCCGGACTAGCAGAACCTACGAGCAGTACCTC. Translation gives CATRTSRTYEQYL.

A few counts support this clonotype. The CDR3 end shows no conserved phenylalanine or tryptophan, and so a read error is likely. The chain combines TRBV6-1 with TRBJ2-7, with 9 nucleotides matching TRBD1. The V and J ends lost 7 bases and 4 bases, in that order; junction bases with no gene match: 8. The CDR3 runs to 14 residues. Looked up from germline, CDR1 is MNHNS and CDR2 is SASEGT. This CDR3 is CASILSGTGYEQYL. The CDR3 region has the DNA TGTGCCAGCATTTTATCCGGGACAGGGTACGAGCAGTACCTC.

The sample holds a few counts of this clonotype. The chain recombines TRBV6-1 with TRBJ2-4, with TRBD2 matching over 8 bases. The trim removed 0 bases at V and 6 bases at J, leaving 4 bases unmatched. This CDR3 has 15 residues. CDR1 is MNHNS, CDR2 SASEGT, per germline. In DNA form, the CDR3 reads TGTGCCAGCAGTGAAGCTGGGACTAGGAGAAACATTCAGTACTTC. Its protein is CASSEAGTRRNIQYF.

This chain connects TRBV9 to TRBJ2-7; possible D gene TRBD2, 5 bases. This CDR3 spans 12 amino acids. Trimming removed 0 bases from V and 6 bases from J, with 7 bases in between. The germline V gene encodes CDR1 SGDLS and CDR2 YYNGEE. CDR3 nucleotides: TGTGCCAGCAGCGTAGTCGGAGGCGAGCAGTACTTC. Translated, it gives CASSVVGGEQYF.

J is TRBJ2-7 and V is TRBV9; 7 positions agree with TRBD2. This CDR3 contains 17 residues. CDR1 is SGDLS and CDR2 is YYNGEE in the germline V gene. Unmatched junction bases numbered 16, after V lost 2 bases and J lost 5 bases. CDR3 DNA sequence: TGTGCCAGCAGCGTGGGGGGAGGGAGGTTTAAGGCTGACGAGCAGTACTTC. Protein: CASSVGGGRFKADEQYF.

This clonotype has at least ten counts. CDR3 amino acids: CASRGHMNTEAFF. The CDR3 DNA sequence: TGTGCCAGCAGAGGCCACATGAACACTGAAGCTTTCTTT. The chain joins TRBV7-2 to TRBJ1-1; no clear D. V lost 6 bases to trimming and J lost 0 bases, with 8 bases between them. Germline CDR1 SGHTA, CDR2 FQGNSA. The CDR3 extends over 13 amino acids.

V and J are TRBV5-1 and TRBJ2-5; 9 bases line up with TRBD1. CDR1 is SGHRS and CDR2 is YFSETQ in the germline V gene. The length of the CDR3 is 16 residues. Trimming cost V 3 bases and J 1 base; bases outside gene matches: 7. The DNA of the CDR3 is TGCGCCAGCAGCTGGGGACAGGGTGGTATCCAAGAGACCCAGTACTTC. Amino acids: CASSWGQGGIQETQYF.

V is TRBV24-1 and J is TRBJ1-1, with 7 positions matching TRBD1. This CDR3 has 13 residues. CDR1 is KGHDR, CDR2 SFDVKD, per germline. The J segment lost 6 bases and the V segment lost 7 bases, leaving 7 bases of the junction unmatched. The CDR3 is CATRLTGRAEAFF. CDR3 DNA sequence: TGTGCCACCAGGCTGACAGGGAGGGCTGAAGCTTTCTTT.

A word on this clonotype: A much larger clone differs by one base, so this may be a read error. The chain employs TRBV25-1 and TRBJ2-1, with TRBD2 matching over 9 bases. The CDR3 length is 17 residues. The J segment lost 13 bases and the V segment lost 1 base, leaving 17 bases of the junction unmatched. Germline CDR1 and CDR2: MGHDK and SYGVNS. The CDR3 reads CASSEFASGEFRETQFF. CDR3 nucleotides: TGTGCCAGCAGTGAATTCGCTAGCGGGGAGTTTAGAGAGACCCAGTTCTTC. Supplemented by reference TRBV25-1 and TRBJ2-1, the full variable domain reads EADIYQTPRYLVIGTGKKITLECSQTMGHDKMYWYQQDPGMELHLIHYSYGVNSTEKGDLSSESTVSRIRTEHFPLTLESARPSHTSQYLCASSEFASGEFRETQFFGPGTRLTVL.

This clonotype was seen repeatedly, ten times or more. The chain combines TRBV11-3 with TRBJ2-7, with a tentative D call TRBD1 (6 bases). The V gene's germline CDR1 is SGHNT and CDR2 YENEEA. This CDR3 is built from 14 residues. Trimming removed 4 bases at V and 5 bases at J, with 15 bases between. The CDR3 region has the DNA TGTGCCAGCAGCTCCCCGGGACATGGAAACGAGCAGTACTTC. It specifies CASSSPGHGNEQYF.

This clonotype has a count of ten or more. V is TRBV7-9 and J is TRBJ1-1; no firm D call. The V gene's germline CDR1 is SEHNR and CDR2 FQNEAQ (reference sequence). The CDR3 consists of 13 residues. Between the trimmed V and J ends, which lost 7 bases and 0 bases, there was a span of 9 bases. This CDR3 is CASIEGVNTEAFF. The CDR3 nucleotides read TGTGCCAGCATCGAAGGTGTGAACACTGAAGCTTTCTTT.